The T cell receptor (beta chain) described here comes from a study of molecular identifiers for immune sequencing clone quantification. For the study at large: In replicates, RNA taken from roughly 21,000 or 96,000 naive CD8 cells was divided five ways, and four portions underwent sequencing.

This clonotype was counted at least ten times. Its antigen is currently unknown. TCRdb redid the calling of the PCR reads with MiXCR, one entry per CDR3 protein. The data contain 100,000 or so distinct CDR3 sequences, around 23% of them singletons. The ends were cut back, 7 bases at V and 0 bases at J, with 16 bases in the middle. The CDR3 consists of 16 residues. Broader study findings: Clones with over 20 RNA copies captured over 97% of effector molecules but under 1% of naive ones. Detection of one spiked Jurkat cell's TCR RNA reportedly worked in 1 million or so naive cells.

Sequencing libraries of naive CD8 cells derived from approximately 22,000 to 940,000 sorted cells with 10%, 30% or 50% RNA. This TCR was sampled from a human donor in good health. Some libraries in this study had Jurkat cell RNA spiked in. The specimen sequenced was naive CD8+ T cells from blood, with Jurkat cell RNA spiked in. As to subset: FACS-sorted CD8+CD4-CCR7+CD45RA+ naive T cells. The rearrangement uses TRBV12-3 or TRBV12-4 and TRBJ1-5; D is possibly TRBD1 (5 bases). The CDR3 DNA reads TGTGCCAGCACCGCGGGGGACGGAGTTAGCAATCAGCCCCAGCATTTT. It yields the protein CASTAGDGVSNQPQHF.